Below, one TCR beta chain is given with its context. The target antigen is unknown. These data belong to a study of T cells in localized non-small cell lung cancer. Produced via immunoSEQ multiplex PCR; TCRdb's table is partial and in-frame only. The sample records some 22,000 clones, 70% to 85% being singletons. V dropped 3 bases and J dropped 6; count of bases not matched to a gene: 3. The CDR3 sequence is 12 residues long. CDR1 and CDR2 (germline): SGHRS, YFSETQ. Overall study findings and caveats: Among the top 100 tumor clones, a median about 59 appeared in adjacent lung.

The receptor's source is a man aged 35-69 years with stage I lung adenocarcinoma. The sample here was peripheral blood, taken before any cancer treatment. The chain uses TRBV5-1 and TRBJ2-7, with 7 bases fitting TRBD1. Here the CDR3 reads CASSSTGREQYF. CDR3 DNA: TGCGCCAGCAGCTCGACAGGGCGCGAGCAGTACTTC. The variable domain in full, with the rest retrieved from reference TRBV5-1 and TRBJ2-7, is KAGVTQTPRYLIKTRGQQVTLSCSPISGHRSVSWYQQTPGQGLQFLFEYFSETQRNKGNFPGRFSGRQFSNSRSEMNVSTLELGDSALYLCASSSTGREQYFGPGTRLTVT.